This TCR beta chain appears in the sequencing data of a study of blood T cell repertoires in COVID-19. Whole-study context: Samples representing acute and convalescent COVID-19 were sourced from the United States, Italy and Spain. T cells, B-cell-depleted T cells, or PBMCs supplied cDNA or gDNA.

Germline V gene data show CDR1 as SGHAT and CDR2 as FQNNGV. V lost 5 bases and J 4 bases, leaving 17 bases between the germline ends. The CDR3 has 15 amino acids. The protocol was immunoSEQ multiplex PCR, while the TCRdb copy is restricted to in-frame clones and leaves out a portion. The table records about 100,000 clones, 88% of them present only once. Sequencing was done on a sample of peripheral blood. This receptor was taken from a human donor in a cohort sampled during active COVID-19. The chain links TRBV11-2 to TRBJ1-2, with D maybe TRBD1 (6 bases). The CDR3 nucleotides read TGTGCCAGCAGCACAAGCAGGGGCACAATCTATGGCTACACCTTC. This sequence encodes CASSTSRGTIYGYTF.